This TCR beta chain emerged from a study of brain T cells in children with intractable seizures. Clones were sequenced by immunoSEQ multiplex PCR, and TCRdb holds only the in-frame ones, with some missing. The table includes hundreds of thousands of clones, over 85% detected once. The sample's time point: blood from clinic visit 5 months post-surgery; TSC patient then seizure free. Sequencing was limited to surgery cases with top T cell transcript signatures in brain tissue. CDR1 is SGDLS and CDR2 is YYNGEE in the germline V gene. This CDR3 comprises 15 residues. Trimming took off 1 base at V and 0 bases at J, with 10 bases between the two ends.

The chain combines TRBV9 with TRBJ1-1; D ambiguous. The sequences come from peripheral blood, collected roughly 5 months after surgery. This TCR was sampled from a boy under two years old with tuberous sclerosis and intractable seizures. CDR3 nucleotide sequence: TGTGCCAGCAGCGTAACCCACGAGATGAACACTGAAGCTTTCTTT. Protein product: CASSVTHEMNTEAFF.